These 31 T cell receptor beta chains were all obtained from the same sample, sequenced in a study of cytotoxic CD8 clonotypes in ibrutinib-treated CLL. Libraries were prepared by immunoSEQ multiplex PCR; TCRdb keeps only in-frame clonotypes and omits some of them. The data hold 45,000 or so clones, with 45% to 60% observed a single time. The source was PBMCs, collected after 24 months of ibrutinib treatment. The source is a human donor with chronic lymphocytic leukemia.

This clone was seen a few times. The chain employs TRBV2 and TRBJ1-5, with TRBD1 matching over 12 bases. The V and J ends lost 5 bases and 6 bases, in that order; junction bases with no gene match: 11. This CDR3 is built from 17 residues. Per germline, CDR1 SNHLY and CDR2 FYNNEI. CDR3 sequence reads: CASSPRGTGGFSQPQHF. CDR3 nucleotide sequence: TGTGCCAGCAGTCCTCGGGGGACAGGGGGCTTTAGTCAGCCCCAGCATTTT.

In DNA, the CDR3 is TGCAGCGTGCTCACCGGCCAGGGGGTCTACACCTTC. Protein sequence: CSVLTGQGVYTF. The chain has TRBV29-1 and TRBJ1-2; 7 nucleotides match TRBD1. The CDR3 is 12 amino acids. CDR1 is SQVTM, CDR2 ANQGSEA, per germline. Germline trimming cut 6 bases from V and 10 bases from J; bases unmatched to any gene: 11.

V usage is TRBV5-1 and J usage is TRBJ2-7; 9 positions match TRBD2. In germline, CDR1 is SGHRS, CDR2 YFSETQ. J was trimmed by 2 bases and V by 5 bases; bases with no gene match: 5. The CDR3 is made up of 14 amino acids. The CDR3 bases are TGCGCCAGCAGGAGGCTAGCGGGGACCTACGAGCAGTACTTC. It specifies CASRRLAGTYEQYF.

This chain links TRBV6-1 with TRBJ1-2; perhaps TRBD1 as D (5 bases). V lost 10 bases and J lost 3, with 15 bases in between. The CDR3 covers 13 residues. The germline V gene has CDR1 MNHNS and CDR2 SASEGT. Written as DNA, the CDR3 is TGTGCCACCAACGGGGGATCGTACTATGGCTACACCTTC. This sequence encodes CATNGGSYYGYTF.

The CDR3 coding sequence is TGTGCCAGCATGGGGCTTGGGGGCTACAATGAGCAGTTCTTC. This sequence encodes CASMGLGGYNEQFF. This chain connects TRBV2 to TRBJ2-1; D assignment may be TRBD1 or TRBD2 (5 bases each). The CDR3 length is 14 residues. Germline V lookup: CDR1 SNHLY, CDR2 FYNNEI. The V end was cut by 7 bases, the J end by 3 bases, with 13 bases between.

V is TRBV5-1 and J is TRBJ1-5; D gene uncertain. CDR1 and CDR2 (germline): SGHRS, YFSETQ. V shed 4 bases and J shed 6 bases, with 14 bases lying between them. This CDR3 is 14 amino acids long. This CDR3 reads CASSLGLVGQPQHF. For the CDR3, the DNA is TGCGCCAGCAGCCTCGGGTTAGTGGGTCAGCCCCAGCATTTT.

This clone showed up just once. The chain has TRBV19 and TRBJ1-5; D is undetermined. The germline V gene has CDR1 LNHDA and CDR2 SQIVND (reference sequence). Trimming cost V 7 bases and J 6 bases, with 16 bases left between them. The CDR3 totals 14 residues. As DNA, the CDR3 is TGTGCCAGTACGCCGGCGGGGAACATTCAGCCCCAGCATTTT. Translated: CASTPAGNIQPQHF.

This clone was seen many times. The genes are TRBV2 and TRBJ1-5; D is uncertain. V lost 5 bases, J lost 4 bases, and 9 bases lay in between. CDR3 length: 13 residues. Germline V CDR1 and CDR2: SNHLY, FYNNEI. CDR3 loop: CASSHDGNQPQHF. In DNA, the CDR3 is TGTGCCAGCAGTCACGACGGGAATCAGCCCCAGCATTTT.

This clone was counted at least ten times. The chain couples TRBV5-6 to TRBJ2-2; no reliable D call. The CDR3 covers 13 residues. The germline CDR1 and CDR2 sequences are SGHDT and YYEEEE. Trimming removed 0 bases from V and 3 bases from J, with 3 bases in between. The CDR3 is CASSLVDTGELFF. For the CDR3, the DNA is TGTGCCAGCAGCTTGGTTGACACCGGGGAGCTGTTTTTT.

This clone was detected only a few times. The chain employs TRBV12-5 and TRBJ2-7; D ambiguous. Germline V CDR1 and CDR2: LGHNT, FRNRAP. Trimming took off 5 bases at V and 0 bases at J, with 11 bases between the two ends. The CDR3 sequence is 14 residues long. The CDR3 DNA sequence: TGTGCTAGTGGTCAAGCACCGAGCTCCTACGAGCAGTACTTC. It is translated as CASGQAPSSYEQYF.

This chain joins TRBV11-2 and TRBJ2-2, with 9 positions matching TRBD1. The germline CDR1 and CDR2 sequences are SGHAT and FQNNGV. The V segment lost 5 bases and the J segment 7 bases; nucleotides outside the gene matches: 8. The CDR3 has 15 residues. The CDR3 DNA follows: TGTGCCAGCAGCCCTTGGACAGGGGAAGGCGGGGAGCTGTTTTTT. This encodes CASSPWTGEGGELFF.

This clone was detected ten times or more. In the same sample, other DNA sequences code for this CDR3. The V call is TRBV5-4, the J call TRBJ2-5; 10 bases agree with TRBD2. Trimming cost V 0 bases and J 2 bases; bases outside gene matches: 1. The CDR3 contains 15 residues. Germline lookup yields CDR1 SGHNT and CDR2 YYREEE (reference sequence). The CDR3 is CASSLVLAGQETQYF. The DNA for the CDR3 is TGTGCCAGCAGCTTGGTACTAGCGGGACAAGAGACCCAGTACTTC. Full variable domain (remainder filled in from reference TRBV5-4 and TRBJ2-5): ETGVTQSPTHLIKTRGQQVTLRCSSQSGHNTVSWYQQALGQGPQFIFQYYREEENGRGNFPPRFSGLQFPNYSSELNVNALELDDSALYLCASSLVLAGQETQYFGPGTRLLVL.

This sequence joins TRBV5-1 and TRBJ2-5; a weak D match, TRBD1 (6 bases). The V and J ends lost 1 base and 5 bases respectively, with 9 bases between them. This CDR3 has 13 residues. From germline, CDR1 is SGHRS and CDR2 YFSETQ. The CDR3 sequence is CASSLKGDETQYF. For the CDR3, the DNA is TGCGCCAGCAGCTTGAAGGGGGACGAGACCCAGTACTTC.

The chain joins TRBV29-1 to TRBJ2-1, with 7 bases matching TRBD1. V was clipped by 8 bases and J by 9 bases; unmatched bases: 13. This CDR3 has 13 amino acids. Germline V gene data show CDR1 as SQVTM and CDR2 as ANQGSEA. In DNA, the CDR3 is TGCAGCTACCGTCGGCAGGGGGATAGTGAGCAGTTCTTC. Its protein is CSYRRQGDSEQFF.

This clone was counted between two and nine times. This sequence joins TRBV5-1 and TRBJ1-6, with D possibly being TRBD1 (5 bases). Germline V gives CDR1 SGHRS, CDR2 YFSETQ. Trimming took 2 bases from V and 6 from J, leaving 9 bases between them. The CDR3 has 14 amino acids. The CDR3, as DNA: TGCGCCAGCAGCTTCGACAGATCTAATTCACCCCTCCACTTT. This translates into CASSFDRSNSPLHF. Drawing the rest from reference TRBV5-1 and TRBJ1-6, the complete variable domain is KAGVTQTPRYLIKTRGQQVTLSCSPISGHRSVSWYQQTPGQGLQFLFEYFSETQRNKGNFPGRFSGRQFSNSRSEMNVSTLELGDSALYLCASSFDRSNSPLHFGNGTRLTVT.

The rearrangement joins TRBV20-1 to TRBJ2-5; D is unresolved. The V and J ends lost 0 bases and 7 bases respectively, with 6 bases between them. The CDR3 loop spans 11 amino acids. Germline V lookup: CDR1 DFQATT, CDR2 SNEGSKA (reference sequence). In nucleotides, the CDR3 is TGCAGTGCTAGAGATCCCACGACCCAGTACTTC. Amino acids: CSARDPTTQYF.

This clone came up many times. The J gene is TRBJ1-2, the V gene TRBV27, with D unclear. Deletions cut 6 bases from V and 7 bases from J, with 9 bases between. Germline-derived CDR1 and CDR2 are MNHEY and SMNVEV (reference sequence). The CDR3 totals 11 residues. CDR3 residues: CASSGEGGYTF. CDR3 bases: TGTGCCAGCAGCGGGGAAGGTGGCTACACCTTC.

The rearrangement uses TRBV6-5 and TRBJ1-3; D gene unclear. Germline V gene data show CDR1 as MNHEY and CDR2 as SVGAGI. The CDR3 is 15 residues long. V was pared by 0 bases and J by 0 bases, with 6 bases between. CDR3 nucleotides: TGTGCCAGCAGTTACTCTTCGGCCTCTGGAAACACCATATATTTT. Translating gives CASSYSSASGNTIYF.

The chain recombines TRBV9 with TRBJ2-2; TRBD2 matches at 12 bases. J was trimmed by 5 bases and V by 3 bases; bases with no gene match: 2. The germline CDR1 and CDR2 sequences are SGDLS and YYNGEE. This CDR3 has 15 residues. CDR3 amino acids: CASSGTSGGTGELFF. DNA for the CDR3: TGTGCCAGCAGCGGTACTAGCGGGGGGACCGGGGAGCTGTTTTTT. Full variable domain (remainder filled in from reference TRBV9 and TRBJ2-2): DSGVTQTPKHLITATGQRVTLRCSPRSGDLSVYWYQQSLDQGLQFLIQYYNGEERAKGNILERFSAQQFPDLHSELNLSSLELGDSALYFCASSGTSGGTGELFFGEGSRLTVL.

This rearrangement joins TRBV19 to TRBJ2-1, with a possible D match to TRBD2 (5 bases). Trimming removed 4 bases at V and 4 bases at J, with 11 bases between. The CDR3 consists of 14 residues. The germline V gene has CDR1 LNHDA and CDR2 SQIVND (reference sequence). The CDR3 reads CASSTRGSYNEQFF. The CDR3 DNA reads TGTGCCAGTAGTACCCGGGGAAGTTACAATGAGCAGTTCTTC.

V is TRBV9 and J is TRBJ2-2; tentatively, D is TRBD1 (6 bases). This CDR3 is built from 14 residues. The V gene lost 3 bases and the J gene lost 8 bases, with 14 bases spanning the gap. Germline V CDR1 and CDR2: SGDLS, YYNGEE. CDR3 protein: CASSARTASGELFF. In DNA, the CDR3 is TGTGCCAGCAGCGCTCGGACAGCCTCAGGGGAGCTGTTTTTT.

As for this clone: The identical CDR3 is also encoded by other nucleotide sequences in the sample. The CDR3 nucleotides are TGTGCCATCAGTGAGCAGGGGGCTAGGACTGAAGCTTTCTTT. Its translation: CAISEQGARTEAFF. The V and J genes are TRBV10-3 and TRBJ1-1; 8 positions match TRBD1. The V gene end was trimmed by 2 bases and the J gene end by 5 bases; junction bases not matched to a gene: 4. CDR3 size: 14 residues. The germline CDR1 and CDR2 sequences are ENHRY and SYGVKD.

The CDR3 DNA reads TGCGCCAGCAGCCCCGCCCGGGGGTACTATGGCTACACCTTC. It translates to CASSPARGYYGYTF. The V and J genes are TRBV5-1 and TRBJ1-2, with D tentatively TRBD1 (5 bases). The V end was cut by 4 bases, the J end by 3 bases, with 13 bases between. The V gene's germline CDR1 is SGHRS and CDR2 YFSETQ. The CDR3 is made up of 14 amino acids.

The J gene is TRBJ1-2, the V gene TRBV6-6; a weak D match, TRBD1 (5 bases). The V gene's germline CDR1 is MNHNY and CDR2 SVGAGI (reference sequence). This CDR3 comprises 12 residues. The V gene lost 2 bases and the J gene lost 8 bases, with 9 bases spanning the gap. The CDR3 nucleotides are TGTGCCAGCAGTTACGCAGGGTCCGGCTACACCTTC. Translation: CASSYAGSGYTF.

The J gene is TRBJ2-3, the V gene TRBV5-1; D not certain. V lost 0 bases and J 0 bases, leaving 11 bases between the germline ends. Germline V gene sequence: CDR1 SGHRS, CDR2 YFSETQ. There are 16 residues in the CDR3. CDR3 loop: CASSLAAGTSTDTQYF. CDR3 coding DNA: TGCGCCAGCAGCTTGGCGGCAGGCACTAGCACAGATACGCAGTATTTT.

Only a few counts were recorded for this clone. Here the CDR3 reads CASSLAGRDRQQYF. CDR3 bases: TGTGCCAGCAGCTTGGCGGGCAGGGACCGACAGCAGTACTTC. The chain carries TRBV5-6 and TRBJ2-7, with D possibly called TRBD1 or TRBD2 (5 bases each). V gave up 0 bases and J gave up 8 bases, with 15 bases separating them. CDR3 length equals 14 residues. The germline CDR1 and CDR2 sequences are SGHDT and YYEEEE.

The V and J genes are TRBV11-2 and TRBJ2-3; 7 nucleotides align to TRBD2. V gave up 5 bases and J gave up 3 bases; unmatched junction bases: 5. The CDR3 has 14 residues. Germline CDR1 is SGHAT and CDR2 is FQNNGV. CDR3 in amino acids: CASSHGGTTDTQYF. The CDR3, as DNA: TGTGCCAGCAGCCACGGGGGGACGACAGATACGCAGTATTTT.

The chain recombines TRBV6-1 with TRBJ2-3; D is possibly TRBD1 (6 bases). The V gene's germline CDR1 is MNHNS and CDR2 SASEGT. This CDR3 has 14 residues. Trimming cost V 10 bases and J 8 bases, with 22 bases left between them. CDR3: CATRGTTIHITQYF. The CDR3, as DNA: TGTGCCACTAGGGGGACGACTATCCATATTACGCAGTATTTT.

The V call is TRBV10-3, the J call TRBJ1-2; 7 bases align to TRBD1. The CDR3 extends over 15 amino acids. Germline CDR1 reads ENHRY; CDR2 reads SYGVKD. Losses at the gene ends were 4 bases for V and 7 bases for J; bases not matched to a gene: 12. CDR3 bases: TGTGCCATCAGTGGACAGGGCCCCTCTACTGGTGGCTACACCTTC. Its protein product is CAISGQGPSTGGYTF.

The chain couples TRBV7-7 to TRBJ2-7; D may correspond to TRBD1 or TRBD2 (6 bases each). The CDR3 contains 14 residues. Between the trimmed V and J ends, which lost 5 bases and 0 bases, there was a span of 11 bases. Germline V gene sequence: CDR1 SSHAT, CDR2 FNYEAQ (reference sequence). CDR3 protein: CASSPEGGSYEQYF. The CDR3 nucleotides are TGTGCCAGCAGCCCCGAGGGGGGCTCCTACGAGCAGTACTTC.

This clone occurred many times. Only one base separates this from a far larger clonotype, so it likely reflects a read error. Other DNA sequences in this specimen translate into the identical CDR3. This chain uses TRBV5-1 with TRBJ2-7; TRBD2 agrees at 16 bases. Germline V CDR1 and CDR2: SGHRS, YFSETQ. The CDR3 is made up of 22 amino acids. V was clipped by 3 bases and J by 2 bases; unmatched bases: 20. The CDR3: CASSSGGSRTGLAGGTTYEQYF. Here the CDR3 DNA reads TGCGCCAGCAGCTCCGGGGGTAGCCGTACGGGACTAGCGGGGGGGACAACCTACGAGCAGTACTTC.